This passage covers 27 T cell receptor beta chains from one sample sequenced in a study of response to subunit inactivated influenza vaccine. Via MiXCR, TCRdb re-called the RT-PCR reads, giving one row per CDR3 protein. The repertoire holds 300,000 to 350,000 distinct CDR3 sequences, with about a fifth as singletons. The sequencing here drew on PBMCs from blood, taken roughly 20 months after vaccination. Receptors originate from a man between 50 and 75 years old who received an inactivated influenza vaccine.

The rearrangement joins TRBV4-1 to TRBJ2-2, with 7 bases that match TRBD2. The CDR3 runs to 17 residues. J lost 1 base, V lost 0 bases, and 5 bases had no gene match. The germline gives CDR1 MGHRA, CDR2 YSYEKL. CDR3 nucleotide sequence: TGCGCCAGCAGCCAAGATACGGCTAGCGGGAACACCGGGGAGCTGTTTTTT. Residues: CASSQDTASGNTGELFF.

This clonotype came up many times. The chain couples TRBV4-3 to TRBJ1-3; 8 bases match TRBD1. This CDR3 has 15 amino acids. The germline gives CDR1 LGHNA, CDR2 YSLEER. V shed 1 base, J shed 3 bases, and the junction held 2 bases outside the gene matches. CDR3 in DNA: TGCGCCAGCAGCCAAGGGACAGGGCTTGGAAACACCATATATTTT. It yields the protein CASSQGTGLGNTIYF.

The DNA of the CDR3 is TGTGCCACCAGTGACTCCGGGGAGGGGGCCCATCAGCCCCAGCATTTT. This translates into CATSDSGEGAHQPQHF. The rearrangement uses TRBV24-1 and TRBJ1-5, with 7 bases identical to TRBD1. The ends lost 4 bases at V and 5 bases at J; junction bases unmatched: 10. The length of the CDR3 is 16 residues. Germline V gene data show CDR1 as KGHDR and CDR2 as SFDVKD.

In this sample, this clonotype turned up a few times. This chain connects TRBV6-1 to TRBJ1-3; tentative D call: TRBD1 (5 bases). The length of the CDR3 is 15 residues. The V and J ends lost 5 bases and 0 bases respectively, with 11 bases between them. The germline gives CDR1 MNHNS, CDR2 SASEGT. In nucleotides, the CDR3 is TGTGCCAGCAGTCCCGGGGCACTCTCTGGAAACACCATATATTTT. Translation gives CASSPGALSGNTIYF.

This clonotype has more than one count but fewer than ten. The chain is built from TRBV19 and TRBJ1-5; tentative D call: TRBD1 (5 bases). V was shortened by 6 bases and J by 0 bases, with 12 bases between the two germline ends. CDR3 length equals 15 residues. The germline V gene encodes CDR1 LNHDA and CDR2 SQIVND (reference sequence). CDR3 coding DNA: TGTGCCAGTAGACTCCTGGACAATAGCAATCAGCCCCAGCATTTT. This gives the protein CASRLLDNSNQPQHF.

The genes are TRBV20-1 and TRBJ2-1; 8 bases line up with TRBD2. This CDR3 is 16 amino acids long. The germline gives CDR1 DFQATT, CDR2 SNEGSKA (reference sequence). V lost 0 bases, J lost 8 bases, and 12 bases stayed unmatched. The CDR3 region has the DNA TGCAGTGCTAGAGAATTGGCACTAGCGGAGAAACATGAGCAGTTCTTC. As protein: CSARELALAEKHEQFF.

CDR3 DNA sequence: TGTGCCAGCAGTTACCTTAGGGGCGAGCAGTACTTC. Its translation is CASSYLRGEQYF. The chain carries TRBV6-6 and TRBJ2-7; perhaps TRBD1 as D (5 bases). The CDR3 is made up of 12 amino acids. Germline CDR1 and CDR2: MNHNY and SVGAGI (reference sequence). Trimming pared 2 bases from V and 6 bases from J, leaving 8 bases between.

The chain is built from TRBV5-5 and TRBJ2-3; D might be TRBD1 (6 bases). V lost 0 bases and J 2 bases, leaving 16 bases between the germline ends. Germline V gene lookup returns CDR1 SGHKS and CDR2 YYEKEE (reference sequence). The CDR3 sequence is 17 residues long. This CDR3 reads CASSLVRHGGTTDTQYF. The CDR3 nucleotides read TGTGCCAGCAGCTTGGTCCGGCATGGGGGCACCACAGATACGCAGTATTTT.

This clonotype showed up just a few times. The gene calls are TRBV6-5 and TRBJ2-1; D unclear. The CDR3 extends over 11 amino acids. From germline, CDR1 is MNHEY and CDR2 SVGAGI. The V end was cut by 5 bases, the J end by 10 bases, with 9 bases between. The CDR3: CASSNWEEQFF. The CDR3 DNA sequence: TGTGCCAGCAGTAACTGGGAAGAGCAGTTCTTC.

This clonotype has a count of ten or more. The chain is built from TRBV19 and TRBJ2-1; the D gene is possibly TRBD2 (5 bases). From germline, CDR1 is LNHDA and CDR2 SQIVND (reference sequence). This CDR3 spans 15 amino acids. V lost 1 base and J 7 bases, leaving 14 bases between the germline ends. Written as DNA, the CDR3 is TGTGCCAGTAGTATAGGGGCTGGTACTAGTAATGAGCAGTTCTTC. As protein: CASSIGAGTSNEQFF.

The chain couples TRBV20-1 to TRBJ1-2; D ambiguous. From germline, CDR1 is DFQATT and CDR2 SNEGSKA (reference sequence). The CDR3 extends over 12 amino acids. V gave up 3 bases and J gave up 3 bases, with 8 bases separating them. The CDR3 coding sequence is TGCAGTGCTAGTCGTACAGACTATGGCTACACCTTC. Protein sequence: CSASRTDYGYTF.

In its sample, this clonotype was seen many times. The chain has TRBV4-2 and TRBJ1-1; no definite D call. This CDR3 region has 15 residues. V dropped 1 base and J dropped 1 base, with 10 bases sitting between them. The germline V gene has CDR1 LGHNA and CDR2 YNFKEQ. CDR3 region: CASSQAALQNTEAFF. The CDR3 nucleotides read TGTGCCAGCAGCCAAGCCGCCCTACAGAACACTGAAGCTTTCTTT.

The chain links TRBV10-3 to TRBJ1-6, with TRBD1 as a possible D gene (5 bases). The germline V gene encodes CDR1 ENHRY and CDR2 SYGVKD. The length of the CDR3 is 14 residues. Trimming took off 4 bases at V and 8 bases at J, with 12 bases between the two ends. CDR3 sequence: CAISVAGSDSPLHF. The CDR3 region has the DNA TGTGCCATCAGTGTGGCAGGGTCGGATTCACCCCTCCACTTT.

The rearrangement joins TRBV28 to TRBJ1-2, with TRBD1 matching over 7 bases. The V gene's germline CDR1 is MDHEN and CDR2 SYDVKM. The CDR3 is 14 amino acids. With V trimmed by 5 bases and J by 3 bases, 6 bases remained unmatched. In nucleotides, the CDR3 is TGTGCCAGCAGTCCAGCCGGGACAGACTATGGCTACACCTTC. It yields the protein CASSPAGTDYGYTF.

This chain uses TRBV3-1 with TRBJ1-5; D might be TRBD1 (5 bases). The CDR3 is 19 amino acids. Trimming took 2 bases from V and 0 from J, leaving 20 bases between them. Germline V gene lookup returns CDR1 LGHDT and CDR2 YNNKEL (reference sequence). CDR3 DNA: TGTGCCAGCAGCCAACGGGCCCACGGGGGGGGTATTAGCAATCAGCCCCAGCATTTT. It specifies CASSQRAHGGGISNQPQHF.

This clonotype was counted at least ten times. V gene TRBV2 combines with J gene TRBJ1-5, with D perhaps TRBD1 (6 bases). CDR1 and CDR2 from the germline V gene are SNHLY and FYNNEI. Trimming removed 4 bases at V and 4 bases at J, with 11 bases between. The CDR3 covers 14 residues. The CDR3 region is CASSGTVGNQPQHF. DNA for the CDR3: TGTGCCAGCAGTGGGACAGTGGGGAATCAGCCCCAGCATTTT.

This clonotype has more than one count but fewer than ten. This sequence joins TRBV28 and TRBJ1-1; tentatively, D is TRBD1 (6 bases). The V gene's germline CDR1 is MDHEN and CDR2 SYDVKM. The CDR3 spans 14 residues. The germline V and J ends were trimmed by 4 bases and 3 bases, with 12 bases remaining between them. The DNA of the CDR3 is TGTGCCAGCAGTTCCCGGGACACCTACACTGAAGCTTTCTTT. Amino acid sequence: CASSSRDTYTEAFF.

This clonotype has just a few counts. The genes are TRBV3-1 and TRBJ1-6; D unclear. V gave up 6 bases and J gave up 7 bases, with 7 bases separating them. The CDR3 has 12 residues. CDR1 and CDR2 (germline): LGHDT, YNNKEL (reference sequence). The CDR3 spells CASSPRNSPLHF. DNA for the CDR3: TGTGCCAGCAGTCCCCGGAATTCACCCCTCCACTTT.

The CDR3 protein is CSVEGDRTNTGELFF. DNA for the CDR3: TGCAGCGTTGAGGGCGACAGGACCAACACCGGGGAGCTGTTTTTT. The V call is TRBV29-1, the J call TRBJ2-2; maybe TRBD1 (6 bases). Looked up from germline, CDR1 is SQVTM and CDR2 is ANQGSEA. Between the trimmed V and J ends, which lost 3 bases and 2 bases, there was a span of 13 bases. CDR3 length equals 15 residues.

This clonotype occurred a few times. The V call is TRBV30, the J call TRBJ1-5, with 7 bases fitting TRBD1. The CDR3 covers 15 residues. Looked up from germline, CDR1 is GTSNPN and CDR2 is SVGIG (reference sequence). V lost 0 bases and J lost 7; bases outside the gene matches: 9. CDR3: CAWSVGDRVGQPQHF. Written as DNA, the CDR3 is TGTGCCTGGAGTGTAGGCGACAGGGTTGGGCAGCCCCAGCATTTT.

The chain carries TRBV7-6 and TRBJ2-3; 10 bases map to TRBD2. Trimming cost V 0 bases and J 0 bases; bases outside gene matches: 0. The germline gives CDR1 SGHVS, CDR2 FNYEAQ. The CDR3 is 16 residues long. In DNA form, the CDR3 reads TGTGCCAGCAGCTTAGCGACTAGCGGGAGCACAGATACGCAGTATTTT. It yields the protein CASSLATSGSTDTQYF.

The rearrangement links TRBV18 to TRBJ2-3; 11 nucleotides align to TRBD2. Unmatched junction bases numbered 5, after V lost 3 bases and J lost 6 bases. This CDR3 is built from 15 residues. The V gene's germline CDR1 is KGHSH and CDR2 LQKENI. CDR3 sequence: CASSPTSGSGDTQYF. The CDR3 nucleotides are TGTGCCAGCTCACCTACTAGCGGGAGTGGGGATACGCAGTATTTT.

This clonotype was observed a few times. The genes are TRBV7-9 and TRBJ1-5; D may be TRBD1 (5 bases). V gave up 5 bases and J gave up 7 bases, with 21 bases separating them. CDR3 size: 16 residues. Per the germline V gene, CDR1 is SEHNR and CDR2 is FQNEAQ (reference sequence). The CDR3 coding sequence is TGTGCCAGCAGCCGAAGCCGAGAGGGGAGAGGGCAGCCCCAGCATTTT. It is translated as CASSRSREGRGQPQHF.

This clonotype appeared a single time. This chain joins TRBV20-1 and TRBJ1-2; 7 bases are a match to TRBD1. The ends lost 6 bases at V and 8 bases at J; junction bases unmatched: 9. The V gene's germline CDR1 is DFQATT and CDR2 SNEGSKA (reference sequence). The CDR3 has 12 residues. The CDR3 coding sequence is TGCAGTGCAGACAGGGACCCCTACGGCTACACCTTC. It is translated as CSADRDPYGYTF.

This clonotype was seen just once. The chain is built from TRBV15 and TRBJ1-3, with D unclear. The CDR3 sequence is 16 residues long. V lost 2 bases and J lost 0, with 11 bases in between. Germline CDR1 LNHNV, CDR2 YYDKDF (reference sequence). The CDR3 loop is CATSRSLRDSGNTIYF. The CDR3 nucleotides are TGTGCCACCAGCAGATCCTTGCGGGACTCTGGAAACACCATATATTTT.

The CDR3 loop is CSARGHFTDTQYF. DNA for the CDR3: TGCAGTGCTAGAGGGCACTTCACAGATACGCAGTATTTT. V gene TRBV20-1 combines with J gene TRBJ2-3; D not certain. Per the germline V gene, CDR1 is DFQATT and CDR2 is SNEGSKA (reference sequence). Trimming removed 1 base at V and 2 bases at J, with 7 bases between. This CDR3 region has 13 residues.

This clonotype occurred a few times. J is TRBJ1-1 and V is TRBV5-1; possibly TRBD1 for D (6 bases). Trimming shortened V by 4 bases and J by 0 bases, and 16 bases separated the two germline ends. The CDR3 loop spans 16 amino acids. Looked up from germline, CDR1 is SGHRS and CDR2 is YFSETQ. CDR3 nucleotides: TGCGCCAGCAGCCCGAGGTTCGGACAGATGAACACTGAAGCTTTCTTT. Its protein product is CASSPRFGQMNTEAFF.